Listed below are T cell receptor beta chains from one sample, sequenced in a study of T-cell memory formation after mild COVID-19. TCRdb independently ran MiXCR on the 5' RACE reads; one entry per CDR3 protein. The sample has about 430,000 distinct CDR3 sequences; about a sixth are singletons. Sample: PBMCs or a T cell subset sorted from them (not recorded which). The receptors were gathered from a man aged 18 to 29 who had mild COVID-19 (a few samples of this study predate the infection). Cell type and time point are not known. CDR3s include the opening cysteine and the closing phenylalanine or tryptophan. D genes are given only for firm matches. Part of the rows lack a size; the others show once, few, many or a class for expanded clones.

V gene	CDR3 length	clone size	D gene	J gene	CDR3 protein	CDR3 DNA
TRBV5-1	14	.	.	TRBJ1-1	CASSAGLSNTEAFF	TGCGCCAGCAGCGCGGGACTCTCGAACACTGAAGCTTTCTTT
TRBV7-2	13	.	.	TRBJ2-2	CASSQRQSGELFF	TGTGCCAGCAGCCAGAGGCAAAGCGGGGAGCTGTTTTTT
TRBV5-1	16	medium-sized	.	TRBJ1-4	CASSLGPSGDGEKLFF	TGCGCCAGCAGCTTGGGTCCGTCGGGAGATGGGGAAAAACTGTTTTTT
TRBV24-1	12	few	.	TRBJ1-2	CATSGGSNGYTF	TGTGCCACCAGTGGTGGTTCGAATGGCTACACCTTC
TRBV7-2	15	.	TRBD1	TRBJ2-2	CASTNRQGYTGELFF	TGTGCCAGCACCAACCGACAGGGGTACACCGGGGAGCTGTTTTTT
TRBV7-4	23	.	TRBD1	TRBJ1-2	CASSLVGVGTGCLIVSLRPCYTF	TGTGCCAGCAGCTTAGTCGGAGTTGGGACAGGGTGTCTTATAGTTTCCCTTCGGCCGTGCTACACCTTC
TRBV12-3/TRBV12-4	15	.	.	TRBJ1-2	CASSLSPGVSYGYTF	TGTGCCAGCAGTTTATCTCCCGGGGTGAGCTATGGCTACACCTTC
TRBV6-2/TRBV6-3	17	many	.	TRBJ2-1	CASRRRDSRRGGNEQFF	TGTGCCAGCAGACGACGGGACTCTCGACGAGGTGGCAATGAGCAGTTCTTC
TRBV5-1	16	.	.	TRBJ2-2	CASSLLSGVLTGELFF	TGCGCCAGCAGCTTGTTGTCAGGCGTCTTGACCGGGGAGCTGTTTTTT
TRBV5-1	13	.	.	TRBJ2-1	CASSVGENNEQFF	TGCGCCAGCAGCGTGGGAGAAAACAATGAGCAGTTCTTC
TRBV5-4	16	few	TRBD2	TRBJ2-1	CASSSVTGGSYNEQFF	TGTGCCAGCAGCTCGGTTACGGGGGGGTCCTACAATGAGCAGTTCTTC
TRBV20-1	16	.	.	TRBJ1-6	CSARKPGTLYNSPLHF	TGCAGTGCTAGGAAACCGGGGACCCTTTATAATTCACCCCTCCACTTT
TRBV2	15	.	TRBD1	TRBJ2-5	CASSGLGQGGETQYF	TGTGCCAGCAGTGGGCTGGGACAGGGTGGGGAGACCCAGTACTTC
TRBV19	14	few	.	TRBJ2-3	CASSMHSTTDTQYF	TGTGCCAGTAGTATGCACAGTACAACAGATACGCAGTATTTT
TRBV28	14	few	TRBD1	TRBJ1-5	CASHLQGGYQPQHF	TGTGCCAGCCATCTACAGGGGGGATATCAGCCCCAGCATTTT
TRBV29-1	13	.	TRBD1	TRBJ1-2	CSVSRDRAYGYTF	TGCAGCGTATCCCGGGACAGGGCCTATGGCTACACCTTC
TRBV12-3/TRBV12-4	16	few	TRBD2	TRBJ2-1	CASSPFGGGIYNEQFF	TGTGCCAGCAGCCCCTTTGGCGGGGGTATCTACAATGAGCAGTTCTTC
TRBV5-1	14	few	.	TRBJ2-7	CASSFKVPPYEQYF	TGCGCCAGCAGCTTCAAGGTCCCTCCTTACGAGCAGTACTTC
TRBV4-1	15	few	TRBD1	TRBJ2-7	CASSQEDRGLYEQYF	TGCGCCAGCAGCCAAGAGGACAGGGGGCTCTACGAGCAGTACTTC
TRBV18	15	.	.	TRBJ2-3	CASSPPETLRDTQYF	TGTGCCAGCTCACCACCGGAGACTCTACGGGATACGCAGTATTTT
TRBV7-4	13	.	.	TRBJ2-7	CASSFGAEVEQYF	TGTGCCAGCAGCTTTGGTGCGGAGGTGGAGCAGTACTTC
TRBV7-3	14	.	.	TRBJ1-2	CASSLRASFYGYTF	TGTGCCAGCAGCTTGCGAGCTTCATTCTATGGCTACACCTTC
TRBV28	15	few	.	TRBJ2-5	CASSLGGMRPETQYF	TGTGCCAGCAGTTTGGGGGGCATGAGACCAGAGACCCAGTACTTC
TRBV7-9	16	few	.	TRBJ1-2	CASSSKTALPYDGYTF	TGTGCCAGCAGCTCAAAGACAGCCCTTCCCTATGATGGCTACACCTTC
TRBV27	14	.	.	TRBJ2-2	CASRVLGGAGELFF	TGTGCCAGCCGGGTGTTGGGTGGGGCCGGGGAGCTGTTTTTT
TRBV6-4	10	.	.	TRBJ1-5	CARRYQPQHF	TGTGCCAGGAGATATCAGCCCCAGCATTTT
TRBV7-3	15	.	TRBD1	TRBJ1-2	CASSTSGTGPYGYTF	TGTGCCAGCAGCACCTCCGGGACAGGGCCCTATGGCTACACCTTC
TRBV18	14	.	TRBD1	TRBJ2-3	CASSPTGAEDTQYF	TGTGCCAGCTCACCCACAGGGGCGGAAGATACGCAGTATTTT
TRBV7-8	15	few	.	TRBJ2-4	CASSLGRGGGHIQYF	TGTGCCAGCAGCTTAGGTCGAGGAGGTGGGCACATTCAGTACTTC
TRBV29-1	12	.	.	TRBJ2-5	CSVGGGAKTQYF	TGCAGCGTAGGAGGGGGGGCGAAGACCCAGTACTTC
TRBV28	13	.	.	TRBJ1-1	CASSLVVHTEAFF	TGTGCCAGCAGTTTAGTGGTACACACTGAAGCTTTCTTT
TRBV12-3/TRBV12-4	14	few	.	TRBJ1-3	CASSLGNAGNTIYF	TGTGCCAGCAGTTTAGGGAACGCTGGAAACACCATATATTTT
TRBV14	15	.	.	TRBJ2-2	CASSQDIGRTGELFF	TGTGCCAGCAGCCAAGATATTGGAAGGACCGGGGAGCTGTTTTTT
TRBV12-3/TRBV12-4	15	few	.	TRBJ2-5	CASSPDRKKQETQYF	TGTGCCAGCAGCCCGGACAGAAAGAAACAAGAGACCCAGTACTTC
TRBV2	14	.	.	TRBJ2-7	CASRGRFLRYEQYF	TGTGCCAGCAGGGGTCGCTTTCTTCGCTACGAGCAGTACTTC
TRBV7-3	13	many	.	TRBJ2-3	CASSLYRDDTQYF	TGTGCCAGCAGCTTATATCGAGACGATACGCAGTATTTT
TRBV7-8	15	.	.	TRBJ2-5	CASSLPLRVAKTQYF	TGTGCCAGCAGCTTACCGCTCAGGGTCGCAAAGACCCAGTACTTC
TRBV5-6	13	few	.	TRBJ2-2	CASSFKYTGELFF	TGTGCCAGCAGCTTTAAGTACACCGGGGAGCTGTTTTTT
TRBV12-3/TRBV12-4	13	many	.	TRBJ1-5	CASRGGGNQPQHF	TGTGCCAGCAGAGGAGGGGGCAATCAGCCCCAGCATTTT
TRBV11-2	14	.	.	TRBJ2-7	CASSLDRTFHEQYF	TGTGCCAGCAGCTTAGATCGGACATTTCACGAGCAGTACTTC
TRBV7-9	17	.	.	TRBJ2-4	CASSRQGQTGAKNIQYF	TGTGCCAGCAGCCGCCAGGGCCAGACAGGAGCCAAAAACATTCAGTACTTC
TRBV9	14	.	.	TRBJ2-3	CASSVDPSTDTQYF	TGTGCCAGCAGCGTAGACCCGTCCACAGATACGCAGTATTTT
TRBV7-9	14	.	TRBD1	TRBJ2-5	CASSLSTGVGTQYF	TGTGCCAGCAGCTTATCAACAGGGGTCGGGACCCAGTACTTC
TRBV4-3	16	few	.	TRBJ1-6	CASSLTSGTLNSPLHF	TGCGCCAGCAGCCTGACCTCCGGGACACTAAATTCACCCCTCCACTTT
TRBV7-9	15	.	.	TRBJ2-5	CASSLEGYLQETQYF	TGTGCCAGCAGCTTAGAGGGGTACCTCCAAGAGACCCAGTACTTC
TRBV24-1	12	.	.	TRBJ1-1	CDTDPGFTEAFF	TGTGACACCGACCCGGGGTTCACTGAAGCTTTCTTT
TRBV9	15	few	.	TRBJ2-7	CASSVAGLISYEQYF	TGTGCCAGCAGCGTAGCAGGCCTAATCTCCTACGAGCAGTACTTC
TRBV7-9	10	few	.	TRBJ1-2	CASSALGYTF	TGTGCCAGCAGCGCTCTAGGCTACACCTTC